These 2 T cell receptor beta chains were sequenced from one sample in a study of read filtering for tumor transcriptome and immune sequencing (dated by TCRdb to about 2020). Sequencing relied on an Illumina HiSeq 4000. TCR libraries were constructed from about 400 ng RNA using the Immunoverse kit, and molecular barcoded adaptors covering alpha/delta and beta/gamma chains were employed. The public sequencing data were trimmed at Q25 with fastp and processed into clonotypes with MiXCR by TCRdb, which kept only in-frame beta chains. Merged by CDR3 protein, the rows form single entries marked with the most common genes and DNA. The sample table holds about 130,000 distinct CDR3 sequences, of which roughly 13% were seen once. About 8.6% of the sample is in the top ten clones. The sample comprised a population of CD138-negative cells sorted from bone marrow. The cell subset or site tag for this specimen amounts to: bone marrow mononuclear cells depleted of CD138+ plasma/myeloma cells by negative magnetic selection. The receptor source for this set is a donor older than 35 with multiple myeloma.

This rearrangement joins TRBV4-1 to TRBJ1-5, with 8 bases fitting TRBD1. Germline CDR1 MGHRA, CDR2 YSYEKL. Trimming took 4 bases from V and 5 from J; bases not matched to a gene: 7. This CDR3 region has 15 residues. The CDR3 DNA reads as TGCGCCAGCAGCCCCCATGACAGGGGAGATCAGCCCCAGCATTTT. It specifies CASSPHDRGDQPQHF.

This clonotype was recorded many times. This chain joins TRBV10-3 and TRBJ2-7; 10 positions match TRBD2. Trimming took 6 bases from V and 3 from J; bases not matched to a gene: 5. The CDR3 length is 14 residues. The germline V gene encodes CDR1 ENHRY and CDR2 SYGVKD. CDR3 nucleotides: TGTGCCATCAGGGTAGCGGGAGGCTACTACGAGCAGTACTTC. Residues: CAIRVAGGYYEQYF.